Given below is one T cell receptor beta chain in context. Its target is not known. The sample originates from a study of cytomegalovirus exposure and HLA in healthy donors. The study's findings and limits: Association of a missense DCLRE1C variant with TCR beta V- and J-gene trimming was reported in a later analysis. An ancestry cluster, one associated with Asian ancestry, reportedly showed fewer N-insertions than the 666-donor mean in a later analysis.

PCR amplification relied on 60 Vbeta primers (plus 13 Jbeta primers). Here immunoSEQ multiplex PCR was the method, and the copy in TCRdb shows in-frame clones only, minus some. Among roughly 100,000 clones listed, roughly 71% were seen once. The CDR3 runs to 16 residues. Between the trimmed V and J ends, which lost 4 bases and 0 bases, there was a span of 14 bases. From germline, CDR1 is SGHDT and CDR2 YYEEEE. The receptor was derived from a man aged 35 to 55 in good health and CMV-seropositive. The chain employs TRBV5-6 and TRBJ1-3, with a tentative D call TRBD1 (5 bases). Material: PBMCs. This CDR3 reads CASSPYAGGSGNTIYF. CDR3 DNA: TGTGCCAGCAGCCCCTATGCGGGGGGCTCTGGAAACACCATATATTTT.